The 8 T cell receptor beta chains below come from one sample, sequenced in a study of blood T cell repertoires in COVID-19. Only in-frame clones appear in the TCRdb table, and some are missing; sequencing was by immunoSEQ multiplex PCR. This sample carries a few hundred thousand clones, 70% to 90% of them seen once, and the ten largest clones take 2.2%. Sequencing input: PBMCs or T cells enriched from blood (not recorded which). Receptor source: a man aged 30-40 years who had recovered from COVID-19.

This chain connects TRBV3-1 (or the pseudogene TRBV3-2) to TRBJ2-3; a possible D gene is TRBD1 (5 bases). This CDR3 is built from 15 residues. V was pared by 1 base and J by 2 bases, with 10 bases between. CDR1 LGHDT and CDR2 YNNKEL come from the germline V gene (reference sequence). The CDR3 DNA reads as TGTGCCAGCAGCCAAGGGACAAGTGACACAGATACGCAGTATTTT. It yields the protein CASSQGTSDTDTQYF.

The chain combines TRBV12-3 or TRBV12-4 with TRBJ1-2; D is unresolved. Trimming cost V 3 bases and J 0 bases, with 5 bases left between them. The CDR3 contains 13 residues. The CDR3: CASSLASNYGYTF. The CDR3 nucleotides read TGTGCCAGCAGTTTGGCTTCTAACTATGGCTACACCTTC.

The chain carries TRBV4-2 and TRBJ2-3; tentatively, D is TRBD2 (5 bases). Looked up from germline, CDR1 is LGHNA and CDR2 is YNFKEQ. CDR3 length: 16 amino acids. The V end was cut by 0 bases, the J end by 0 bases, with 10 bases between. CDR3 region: CASSQDLRGSTDTQYF. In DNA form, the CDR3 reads TGTGCCAGCAGCCAAGATCTTAGAGGGAGCACAGATACGCAGTATTTT.

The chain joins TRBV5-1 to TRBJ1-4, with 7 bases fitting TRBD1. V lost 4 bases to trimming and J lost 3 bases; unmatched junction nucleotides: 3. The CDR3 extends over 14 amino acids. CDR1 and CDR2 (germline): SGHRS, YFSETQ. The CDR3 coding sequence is TGCGCCAGCAGCCTACAGGGGCCTAATGAAAAACTGTTTTTT. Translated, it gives CASSLQGPNEKLFF.

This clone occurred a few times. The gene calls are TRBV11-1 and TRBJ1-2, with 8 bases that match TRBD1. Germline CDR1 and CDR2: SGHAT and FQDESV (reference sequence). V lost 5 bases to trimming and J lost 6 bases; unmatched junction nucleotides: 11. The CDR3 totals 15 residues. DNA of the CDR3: TGTGCCAGCAGCCCGGGGGCAGGGGGCGCAAATGGCTACACCTTC. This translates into CASSPGAGGANGYTF.

The CDR3 sequence: CASSQEQGLVYGYTF. In nucleotides, the CDR3 is TGCGCCAGCAGCCAAGAGCAGGGGTTGGTCTATGGCTACACCTTC. The genes are TRBV4-1 and TRBJ1-2; a weak D match, TRBD1 (6 bases). Germline V gene data show CDR1 as MGHRA and CDR2 as YSYEKL. The CDR3 consists of 15 residues. V lost 0 bases and J lost 4, with 12 bases in between.

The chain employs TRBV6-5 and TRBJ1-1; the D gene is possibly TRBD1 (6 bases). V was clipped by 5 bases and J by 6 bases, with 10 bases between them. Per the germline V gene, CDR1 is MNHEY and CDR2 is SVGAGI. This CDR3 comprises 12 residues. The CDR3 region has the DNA TGTGCCAGCAGTCCACAGGGAGCTGAAGCTTTCTTT. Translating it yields CASSPQGAEAFF.

In nucleotides, the CDR3 is TGTGCCAGTCGAGAGGCCGCAAATACAATCTCTGGGGCCAACGTCCTGACTTTC. It encodes CASREAANTISGANVLTF. The rearrangement uses TRBV19 and TRBJ2-6; D uncertain. CDR1 is LNHDA, CDR2 SQIVND, per germline (reference sequence). The V end was cut by 8 bases, the J end by 0 bases, with 20 bases between. This CDR3 contains 18 residues.